These 32 T cell receptor beta chains share one sample of origin, sequenced in a study of human T cells and chemical hapten exposure. Time point given: patch test 1, 2 weeks after DPC sensitization. The treatment: therapeutic diphenylcyclopropenone sensitization with weekly scalp DPC. MiXCR was run by TCRdb on the RACE reads, yielding one entry per CDR3 protein. This sample has some 77,000 distinct CDR3 sequences, with about 9.3% found just once. The sequenced sample was whole blood, obtained in connection with sensitization to the hapten diphenylcyclopropenone (DPC). Every receptor here comes from a woman aged 45-65 years with alopecia areata. Some clones in this sample may be carry-over from other donors' samples.

This clonotype showed up just a few times. The CDR3 DNA follows: TGTGCCAGCAGTTTAGCGGGATTGAACACCGGGGAGCTGTTTTTT. Translated, it gives CASSLAGLNTGELFF. This sequence joins TRBV5-4 and TRBJ2-2, with TRBD2 identical over 8 bases. This CDR3 has 15 amino acids. Germline trimming cut 5 bases from V and 1 base from J; bases unmatched to any gene: 4. Germline V gene lookup returns CDR1 SGHNT and CDR2 YYREEE (reference sequence). Using reference TRBV5-4 and TRBJ2-2 for the parts outside the CDR3, the full variable domain is ETGVTQSPTHLIKTRGQQVTLRCSSQSGHNTVSWYQQALGQGPQFIFQYYREEENGRGNFPPRFSGLQFPNYSSELNVNALELDDSALYLCASSLAGLNTGELFFGEGSRLTVL.

The table lists this clonotype with many counts. The V gene is TRBV4-2, the J gene TRBJ1-1; 7 nucleotides agree with TRBD1. CDR1 and CDR2 from the germline V gene are LGHNA and YNFKEQ. The CDR3 contains 16 residues. V was clipped by 4 bases and J by 1 base; unmatched bases: 9. For the CDR3, the DNA is TGTGCCAGCAGCCTGGTACCGGGACAGTCGAACACTGAAGCTTTCTTT. Protein product: CASSLVPGQSNTEAFF.

This clonotype has only a few counts. The chain is built from TRBV7-6 and TRBJ2-1; a possible D gene is TRBD2 (5 bases). This CDR3 is built from 16 residues. V lost 2 bases, J lost 4 bases, and 15 bases lay in between. Germline CDR1 SGHVS, CDR2 FNYEAQ. CDR3: CASSLTGITIYNEQFF. CDR3 nucleotides: TGTGCCAGCAGCTTAACCGGGATCACGATTTACAATGAGCAGTTCTTC.

This clonotype occurred a few times. This rearrangement joins TRBV30 to TRBJ1-5, with D possibly matching TRBD1 (5 bases). The V and J ends lost 2 bases and 1 base respectively, with 12 bases between them. Germline CDR1 GTSNPN, CDR2 SVGIG (reference sequence). The CDR3 spans 15 residues. DNA for the CDR3: TGTGCCTGGAGTTCCGGGGCCGGCAGCAATCAGCCCCAGCATTTT. Translation gives CAWSSGAGSNQPQHF.

V is TRBV5-1 and J is TRBJ1-2, with D hard to call. Germline lookup yields CDR1 SGHRS and CDR2 YFSETQ. The ends were cut back, 0 bases at V and 4 bases at J, with 7 bases in the middle. The CDR3 runs to 13 residues. The CDR3 DNA is TGCGCCAGCAGCTTGGAGGGTACCTATGGCTACACCTTC. Translated, it gives CASSLEGTYGYTF.

The chain employs TRBV20-1 and TRBJ2-7; 7 positions agree with TRBD2. Germline CDR1 reads DFQATT; CDR2 reads SNEGSKA (reference sequence). V dropped 3 bases and J dropped 3; count of bases not matched to a gene: 5. The CDR3 loop spans 13 amino acids. CDR3 loop: CSASSGRLYEQYF. Written as DNA, the CDR3 is TGCAGTGCTAGTAGCGGGCGCCTCTACGAGCAGTACTTC.

This clonotype was seen ten or more times. The V and J genes are TRBV29-1 and TRBJ1-1; maybe TRBD1 (5 bases). Trimming removed 7 bases from V and 7 bases from J, with 13 bases in between. CDR1 is SQVTM and CDR2 is ANQGSEA in the germline V gene. The CDR3 length is 11 residues. CDR3 sequence: CSGWSRGEAFF. CDR3 nucleotides: TGCAGCGGGTGGAGTAGGGGTGAAGCTTTCTTT.

This clonotype has ten or more counts. The chain carries TRBV28 and TRBJ2-3; the match to TRBD2 covers 10 bases. Germline CDR1 and CDR2: MDHEN and SYDVKM. The trim removed 2 bases at V and 4 bases at J, leaving 9 bases unmatched. The CDR3 contains 17 residues. Here the CDR3 reads CASSLLAGDGVADTQYF. As DNA, the CDR3 is TGTGCCAGCAGTTTACTAGCGGGAGATGGGGTAGCAGATACGCAGTATTTT.

V usage is TRBV6-2 or TRBV6-3 and J usage is TRBJ2-7; D is undetermined. The CDR3 extends over 14 amino acids. V was shortened by 2 bases and J by 4 bases, with 12 bases between the two germline ends. Germline V gene lookup returns CDR1 MNHEY and CDR2 SVGEGT. The CDR3 loop reads CASSYAGQLYEQYF. In nucleotides, the CDR3 is TGTGCCAGCAGTTACGCTGGGCAGTTATACGAGCAGTACTTC.

The chain joins TRBV6-2 or TRBV6-3 to TRBJ2-2, with D perhaps matching TRBD1 (6 bases). The V gene's germline CDR1 is MNHEY and CDR2 SVGEGT. Trimming removed 3 bases from V and 5 bases from J, with 10 bases in between. The CDR3 is 14 residues long. The CDR3 loop is CASSYNRATGELFF. In nucleotides, the CDR3 is TGTGCCAGCAGTTATAACAGGGCAACCGGGGAGCTGTTTTTT.

This clonotype came up a few times. The chain uses TRBV19 and TRBJ2-1, with 12 bases fitting TRBD2. J lost 8 bases, V lost 9 bases, and 11 bases had no gene match. The V gene's germline CDR1 is LNHDA and CDR2 SQIVND (reference sequence). The CDR3 runs to 15 residues. This CDR3 reads CASRLAGANLDEQFF. Here the CDR3 DNA reads TGTGCCAGCAGACTAGCGGGAGCCAACTTGGATGAGCAGTTCTTC.

This clonotype came up a few times. The chain employs TRBV18 and TRBJ2-3, with D possibly TRBD2 on 5 matching bases. The ends were cut back, 4 bases at V and 2 bases at J, with 13 bases in the middle. CDR3 size: 15 residues. Germline V gene data show CDR1 as KGHSH and CDR2 as LQKENI. For the CDR3, the DNA is TGTGCCAGCTCACGGTCCGGACTCCTCACAGATACGCAGTATTTT. Translation gives CASSRSGLLTDTQYF.

CDR3 region: CASSHGVQETQYF. The CDR3 DNA reads as TGTGCCAGCAGCCACGGGGTCCAAGAGACCCAGTACTTC. J is TRBJ2-5 and V is TRBV3-1; possibly TRBD2 for D (5 bases). The V gene lost 3 bases and the J gene lost 1 base, with 6 bases spanning the gap. The CDR3 has 13 residues. The germline V gene encodes CDR1 LGHDT and CDR2 YNNKEL (reference sequence).

This sequence joins TRBV5-4 and TRBJ2-7, with 10 bases aligning to TRBD2. The germline CDR1 and CDR2 sequences are SGHNT and YYREEE (reference sequence). V shed 4 bases, J shed 5 bases, and the junction held 12 bases outside the gene matches. This CDR3 is 16 amino acids long. The CDR3 loop is CASSAGAGGGYNEQYF. The DNA of the CDR3 is TGTGCCAGCAGCGCCGGAGCGGGAGGGGGGTACAACGAGCAGTACTTC. The entire variable domain, with the rest obtained from reference TRBV5-4 and TRBJ2-7, is as follows: ETGVTQSPTHLIKTRGQQVTLRCSSQSGHNTVSWYQQALGQGPQFIFQYYREEENGRGNFPPRFSGLQFPNYSSELNVNALELDDSALYLCASSAGAGGGYNEQYFGPGTRLTVT.

About this clonotype itself: One end of the junction fails to match germline, which may point to a read error. V usage is TRBV3-1 and J usage is TRBJ2-5, with D unresolved. Germline V gene data show CDR1 as LGHDT and CDR2 as YNNKEL (reference sequence). The CDR3 covers 11 residues. Here the CDR3 DNA reads TGTGCCAGCAGTATGGCAGAGGCCCAGTACTTC. It encodes CASSMAEAQYF.

V gene TRBV29-1 combines with J gene TRBJ2-3, with 8 bases matching TRBD2. The CDR3 contains 17 residues. V shed 1 base and J 0 bases; nucleotides not matched to a gene: 9. Germline CDR1 and CDR2: SQVTM and ANQGSEA. The CDR3 region is CSVEGRLAILSTDTQYF. For the CDR3, the DNA is TGCAGCGTTGAAGGGAGACTAGCGATCCTTAGCACAGATACGCAGTATTTT.

V is TRBV7-9 and J is TRBJ1-6, with a weak D call TRBD1 (5 bases). This CDR3 has 14 residues. Trimming removed 6 bases from V and 9 bases from J, with 15 bases in between. CDR1 SEHNR and CDR2 FQNEAQ come from the germline V gene (reference sequence). CDR3 region: CASRALGRRSPLHF. CDR3 sequence (DNA): TGTGCCAGCAGAGCCTTGGGACGGCGTTCACCCCTCCACTTT. Variable domain in full (rest from reference TRBV7-9 and TRBJ1-6): DTGVSQNPRHKITKRGQNVTFRCDPISEHNRLYWYRQTLGQGPEFLTYFQNEAQLEKSRLLSDRFSAERPKGSFSTLEIQRTEQGDSAMYLCASRALGRRSPLHFGNGTRLTVT.

This clonotype was detected only a few times. This rearrangement joins TRBV6-6 to TRBJ1-2, with 8 bases lining up with TRBD1. V lost 0 bases and J lost 6; bases outside the gene matches: 3. This CDR3 is built from 14 residues. The germline V gene encodes CDR1 MNHNY and CDR2 SVGAGI (reference sequence). The CDR3 nucleotides are TGTGCCAGCAGTTACTCGCAGGGGGCAGATGGCTACACCTTC. Its protein product is CASSYSQGADGYTF.

The chain uses TRBV18 and TRBJ2-3, with TRBD2 matching over 7 bases. Germline loops: CDR1 KGHSH, CDR2 LQKENI. CDR3 length: 15 residues. Trimming at V came to 8 bases and at J to 4 bases, leaving 12 bases not matched to a gene. In DNA, the CDR3 is TGTGCCAGCAGAGCGGGGAGTCCCAACGCAGATACGCAGTATTTT. It is translated as CASRAGSPNADTQYF.

This clonotype was seen a few times. V is TRBV12-3 or TRBV12-4 and J is TRBJ2-7, with TRBD1 matching over 7 bases. The CDR3 covers 14 residues. Losses at the gene ends were 4 bases for V and 6 bases for J; bases not matched to a gene: 9. The CDR3, as DNA: TGTGCCAGCAGTTCCCCGGGACAGTCTTCCGAGCAGTACTTC. This sequence encodes CASSSPGQSSEQYF.

This clonotype was counted only a few times. The rearrangement joins TRBV6-4 to TRBJ2-2; tentative D call: TRBD1 (6 bases). Germline V CDR1 and CDR2: MRHNA, SNTAGT. The CDR3 covers 13 residues. Trimming shortened V by 8 bases and J by 3 bases, and 10 bases separated the two germline ends. The DNA for the CDR3 is TGTGCCAGCCATGGGACATACACCGGGGAGCTGTTTTTT. Protein: CASHGTYTGELFF.

The CDR3 coding sequence is TGTGCCAGCAGTCTCGGGACCCCCGAGACCCAGTACTTC. The encoded protein is CASSLGTPETQYF. The J gene is TRBJ2-5, the V gene TRBV28; D may match TRBD1 or TRBD2 (5 bases each). V was clipped by 5 bases and J by 5 bases, with 12 bases between them. Looked up from germline, CDR1 is MDHEN and CDR2 is SYDVKM. The CDR3 is made up of 13 amino acids.

This clonotype was seen repeatedly, ten times or more. J is TRBJ1-5 and V is TRBV7-8, with no clear D. Germline V gene sequence: CDR1 SGHVS, CDR2 FQNEAQ. This CDR3 has 15 residues. V was cut by 5 bases and J by 4 bases, with 15 bases left in between. The CDR3 nucleotides are TGTGCCAGCAGCCCACGGGCAGTATCGAATCAGCCCCAGCATTTT. It yields the protein CASSPRAVSNQPQHF.

In its sample, this clonotype was seen a few times. CDR3: CSARAAANYGYTF. DNA for the CDR3: TGCAGTGCTAGAGCGGCAGCTAACTATGGCTACACCTTC. This chain links TRBV20-1 with TRBJ1-2; D call uncertain. Trimming shortened V by 1 base and J by 0 bases, and 6 bases separated the two germline ends. Per the germline V gene, CDR1 is DFQATT and CDR2 is SNEGSKA (reference sequence). The CDR3 is 13 residues long.

This clonotype showed up just a few times. The chain carries TRBV7-2 and TRBJ2-3; D is ambiguous. CDR3 length equals 14 residues. Germline V gene lookup returns CDR1 SGHTA and CDR2 FQGNSA. Trimming removed 3 bases from V and 4 bases from J, with 11 bases in between. The CDR3 reads CASSFGSAADTQYF. As DNA, the CDR3 is TGTGCCAGCAGCTTTGGCAGCGCGGCAGATACGCAGTATTTT.

This clonotype was found many times. This chain connects TRBV6-5 to TRBJ1-5; D unresolved. The ends were cut back, 6 bases at V and 5 bases at J, with 11 bases in the middle. Germline loops: CDR1 MNHEY, CDR2 SVGAGI. The CDR3 totals 13 residues. The CDR3 reads CASSLGRYQPQHF. CDR3 sequence (DNA): TGTGCCAGCAGCCTGGGCCGGTATCAGCCCCAGCATTTT.

This clonotype was detected many times. The CDR3 DNA follows: TGTGCCAGCAGCTTCGCCCCGTGGCAGCCCCAGCATTTT. Encoded protein: CASSFAPWQPQHF. V and J are TRBV11-2 and TRBJ1-5; D unresolved. Germline lookup yields CDR1 SGHAT and CDR2 FQNNGV. The CDR3 spans 13 residues. V lost 3 bases and J lost 7, with 10 bases in between.

There are a few counts of this clonotype. The chain combines TRBV7-6 with TRBJ2-7; a weak D match, TRBD2 (6 bases). CDR1 SGHVS and CDR2 FNYEAQ come from the germline V gene. The V and J ends lost 5 bases and 4 bases respectively, with 15 bases between them. The CDR3 is made up of 14 amino acids. The CDR3 DNA is TGTGCCAGCAGCGCCCGGGACGGACTATACGAGCAGTACTTC. Encoded protein: CASSARDGLYEQYF.

This clonotype was observed a few times. The V call is TRBV5-4, the J call TRBJ2-1; 12 bases fit TRBD2. The CDR3 is 17 amino acids. Germline V CDR1 and CDR2: SGHNT, YYREEE (reference sequence). The J segment lost 6 bases and the V segment lost 4 bases, leaving 11 bases of the junction unmatched. The CDR3 loop reads CASSPRPPSGRGNEQFF. The DNA for the CDR3 is TGTGCCAGCAGCCCCCGCCCGCCTAGCGGGAGGGGCAATGAGCAGTTCTTC.

The table lists this clonotype with a few counts. CDR3 nucleotide sequence: TGTGCCAGCAGAGCCGGGACAGGCAATCAGCCCCAGCATTTT. It is translated as CASRAGTGNQPQHF. The chain recombines TRBV28 with TRBJ1-5, with 7 bases fitting TRBD1. The CDR3 loop spans 14 amino acids. Per the germline V gene, CDR1 is MDHEN and CDR2 is SYDVKM. Losses at the gene ends were 6 bases for V and 2 bases for J; bases not matched to a gene: 4.

The chain joins TRBV7-8 to TRBJ1-5; TRBD1 might be the D (5 bases). Germline CDR1 reads SGHVS; CDR2 reads FQNEAQ. V was cut by 5 bases and J by 3 bases, with 11 bases left in between. The CDR3 is 14 residues long. As DNA, the CDR3 is TGTGCCAGCAGCGAGACGACAGTCAATCAGCCCCAGCATTTT. Amino acid sequence: CASSETTVNQPQHF.

This clonotype appeared a few times. The gene calls are TRBV7-2 and TRBJ2-7; D is unresolved. Germline CDR1 reads SGHTA; CDR2 reads FQGNSA. Trimming stripped 5 bases from V and 4 bases from J, with 12 bases between. The CDR3 runs to 13 residues. The CDR3 loop is CASSPLNGYEQYF. CDR3 coding DNA: TGTGCCAGCAGCCCGTTGAACGGATACGAGCAGTACTTC.